This T cell receptor beta chain was observed in a study of blood T cell repertoires in COVID-19. Looking at the study overall: From the United States, Italy and Spain came samples of acute and convalescent COVID-19. T cells, B-cell-depleted T cells, or PBMCs supplied cDNA or gDNA.

V shed 0 bases, J shed 3 bases, and the junction held 3 bases outside the gene matches. The CDR3 length is 16 residues. Germline lookup yields CDR1 SGHRS and CDR2 YFSETQ. Here immunoSEQ multiplex PCR was the method, and the copy in TCRdb shows in-frame clones only, minus some. The sample records fewer than 400,000 clones, around 80% being singletons. Source material: peripheral blood. J is TRBJ1-4 and V is TRBV5-1; TRBD1 matches 9 bases. The receptor was isolated from a man under 40 with active or convalescent COVID-19. The CDR3: CASSLGQGVANEKLFF. The CDR3 region has the DNA TGCGCCAGCAGCTTGGGACAGGGGGTGGCTAATGAAAAACTGTTTTTT.